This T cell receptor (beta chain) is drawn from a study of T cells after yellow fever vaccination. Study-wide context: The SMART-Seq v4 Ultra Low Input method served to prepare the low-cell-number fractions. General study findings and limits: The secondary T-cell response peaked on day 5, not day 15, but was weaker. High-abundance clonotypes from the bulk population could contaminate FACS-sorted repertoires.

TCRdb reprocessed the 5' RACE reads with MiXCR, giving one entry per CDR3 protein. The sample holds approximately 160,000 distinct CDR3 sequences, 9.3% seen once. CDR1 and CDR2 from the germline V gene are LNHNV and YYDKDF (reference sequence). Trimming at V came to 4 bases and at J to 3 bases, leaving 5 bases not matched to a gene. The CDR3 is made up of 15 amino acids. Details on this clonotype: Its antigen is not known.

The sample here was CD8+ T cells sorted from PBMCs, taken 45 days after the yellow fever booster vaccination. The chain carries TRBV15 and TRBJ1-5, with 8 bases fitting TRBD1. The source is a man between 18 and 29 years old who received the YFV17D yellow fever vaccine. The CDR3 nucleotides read TGTGCCACCAGCAAACAGGGGGGACACAATCAGCCCCAGCATTTT. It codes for CATSKQGGHNQPQHF.